The 10 T cell receptor beta chains in this list originate from one sample, sequenced in a study of blood T cell repertoires in COVID-19. The data were produced by immunoSEQ multiplex PCR, yet TCRdb's version contains in-frame clones alone and is incomplete. The data contain about 240,000 clones, roughly four fifths of them singletons. Sequencing was done on a sample of peripheral blood. The receptors originated from a woman older than 75 with acute or convalescent COVID-19.

This clone showed up just a few times. This chain joins TRBV5-1 and TRBJ2-2, with a weak D call TRBD2 (7 bases). This CDR3 comprises 16 residues. With 0 bases removed from V and 4 bases from J, the gap between germline ends came to 13 bases. Germline V gene lookup returns CDR1 SGHRS and CDR2 YFSETQ. The CDR3 spells CASSLAGGPVTGELFF. For the CDR3, the DNA is TGCGCCAGCAGCTTGGCCGGGGGGCCGGTCACCGGGGAGCTGTTTTTT.

The chain links TRBV10-3 to TRBJ1-4; TRBD1 agrees at 9 bases. Germline CDR1 reads ENHRY; CDR2 reads SYGVKD. V lost 2 bases to trimming and J lost 8 bases; unmatched junction nucleotides: 12. This CDR3 has 17 residues. CDR3 nucleotides: TGTGCCATCAGTGAGCGGACAGGGGTCGGCGTTGGAGAAAAACTGTTTTTT. Its translation: CAISERTGVGVGEKLFF.

This chain connects TRBV7-9 to TRBJ1-1, with 8 bases fitting TRBD1. V trimming: 2 bases; J trimming: 6 bases; junction bases outside the gene matches: 11. CDR1 SEHNR and CDR2 FQNEAQ come from the germline V gene (reference sequence). The CDR3 sequence is 16 residues long. CDR3 in DNA: TGTGCCAGCAGCTTATGGCCCCGACAGGGGAGTCCTGAAGCTTTCTTT. It yields the protein CASSLWPRQGSPEAFF.

This chain joins TRBV19 and TRBJ1-5, with D perhaps TRBD1 (6 bases). The CDR3 runs to 16 residues. Trimming took off 4 bases at V and 0 bases at J, with 13 bases between the two ends. Germline CDR1 LNHDA, CDR2 SQIVND (reference sequence). Here the CDR3 reads CASSTYREISNQPQHF. For the CDR3, the DNA is TGTGCCAGTAGTACGTACAGGGAGATTAGCAATCAGCCCCAGCATTTT.

V gene TRBV28 combines with J gene TRBJ1-2; tentatively, D is TRBD1 (5 bases). Germline V gene sequence: CDR1 MDHEN, CDR2 SYDVKM. The CDR3 runs 13 residues. V was clipped by 2 bases and J by 3 bases, with 7 bases between them. The CDR3 loop is CASSLQGDYGYTF. As DNA, the CDR3 is TGTGCCAGCAGTTTACAAGGGGACTATGGCTACACCTTC.

V and J are TRBV2 and TRBJ2-1; 7 nucleotides match TRBD1. Germline CDR1 is SNHLY and CDR2 is FYNNEI. The CDR3 is made up of 14 amino acids. V lost 6 bases, J lost 7 bases, and 9 bases stayed unmatched. The chain's CDR3 is CASRARTGGNEQFF. The CDR3 DNA is TGTGCCAGCAGGGCCCGGACAGGAGGTAATGAGCAGTTCTTC.

The count of this clone is one. V gene TRBV6-6 combines with J gene TRBJ1-1; D not resolved. Trimming left V 0 bases short and J 4 bases short, with 15 bases between. Germline V gives CDR1 MNHNY, CDR2 SVGAGI (reference sequence). The CDR3 sequence is 16 residues long. CDR3 residues: CASSYSRARPGTEAFF. In DNA form, the CDR3 reads TGTGCCAGCAGTTACTCGAGGGCTCGGCCGGGCACTGAAGCTTTCTTT.

The chain has TRBV5-1 and TRBJ2-7; 11 bases are shared with TRBD1. The CDR3 contains 15 residues. Germline loops: CDR1 SGHRS, CDR2 YFSETQ. After removal of 3 bases from V and 4 bases from J, the junction contained 6 bases not matched to a gene. The CDR3 bases are TGCGCCAGCAGCTCCACCGGGACAGGGGGTTACGAGCAGTACTTC. It yields the protein CASSSTGTGGYEQYF.

V and J are TRBV20-1 and TRBJ2-5, with a possible D match to TRBD1 (5 bases). Germline V CDR1 and CDR2: DFQATT, SNEGSKA (reference sequence). There are 11 residues in the CDR3. Deletions cut 5 bases from V and 5 bases from J, with 9 bases between. The CDR3 bases are TGCAGTGCTGGTTGGGGCGAGACCCAGTACTTC. Translated, it gives CSAGWGETQYF.

This clone was found once. CDR3 nucleotides: TGTGCCAGCAGGGGGGGAGGCAGCACTGAAGCTTTCTTT. This encodes CASRGGGSTEAFF. V usage is TRBV4-2 and J usage is TRBJ1-1; D possibly corresponds to TRBD1 (5 bases). Trimming stripped 6 bases from V and 4 bases from J, with 12 bases between. The germline V gene has CDR1 LGHNA and CDR2 YNFKEQ. The CDR3 contains 13 residues.